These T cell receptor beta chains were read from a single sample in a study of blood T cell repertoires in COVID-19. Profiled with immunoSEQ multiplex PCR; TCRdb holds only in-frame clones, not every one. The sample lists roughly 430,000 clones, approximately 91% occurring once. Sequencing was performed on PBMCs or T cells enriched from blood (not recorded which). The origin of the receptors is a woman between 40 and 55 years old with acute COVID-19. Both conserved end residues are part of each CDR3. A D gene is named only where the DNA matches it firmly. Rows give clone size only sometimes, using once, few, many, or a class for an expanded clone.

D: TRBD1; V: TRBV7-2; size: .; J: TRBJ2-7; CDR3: CASSYGTGLYEQYF; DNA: TGTGCCAGCAGCTACGGGACAGGGTTGTACGAGCAGTACTTC
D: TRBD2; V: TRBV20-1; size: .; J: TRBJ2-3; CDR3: CSASLLAGVFYF; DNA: TGCAGTGCTAGTTTGTTAGCGGGGGTATTTTATTTT
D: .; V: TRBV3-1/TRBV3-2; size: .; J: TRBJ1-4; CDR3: CASSHTTGTPNEKLFF; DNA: TGTGCCAGCAGCCACACCACCGGGACACCGAATGAAAAACTGTTTTTT
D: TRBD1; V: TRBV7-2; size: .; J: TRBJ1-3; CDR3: CASSLAFRTGGNTIYF; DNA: TGTGCCAGCAGCTTAGCGTTCAGGACAGGGGGAAACACCATATATTTT
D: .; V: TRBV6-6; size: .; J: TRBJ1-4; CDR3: CASSYSNRGEKLFF; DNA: TGTGCCAGCAGTTACTCCAATCGAGGTGAAAAACTGTTTTTT
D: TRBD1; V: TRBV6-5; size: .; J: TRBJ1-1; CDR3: CASSYFRTGVRSEAFF; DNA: TGTGCCAGCAGTTACTTCCGGACAGGGGTGCGCTCTGAAGCTTTCTTT
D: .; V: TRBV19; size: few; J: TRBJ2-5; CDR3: CASSTLDKETQYF; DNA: TGTGCCAGTAGTACTCTAGATAAAGAGACCCAGTACTTC
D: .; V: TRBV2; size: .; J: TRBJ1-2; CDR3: CASSAETGYGYTF; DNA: TGTGCCAGCAGTGCGGAGACTGGCTATGGCTACACCTTC
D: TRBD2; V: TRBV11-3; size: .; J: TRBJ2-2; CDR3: CASSSGGDTGELFF; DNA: TGTGCCAGCAGCTCCGGGGGGGACACCGGGGAGCTGTTTTTT
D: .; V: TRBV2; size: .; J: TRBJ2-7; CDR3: CASSETVATYEQYF; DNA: TGTGCCAGCAGTGAGACAGTAGCCACCTACGAGCAGTACTTC
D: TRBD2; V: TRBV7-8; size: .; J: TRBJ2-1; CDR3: CASSPGRRDYQTSSYNEQFF; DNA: TGTGCCAGCAGCCCCGGCCGCCGGGACTACCAGACTAGCTCCTACAATGAGCAGTTCTTC
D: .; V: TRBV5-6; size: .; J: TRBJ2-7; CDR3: CASSLGRYEQYF; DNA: TGTGCCAGCAGCTTAGGCAGGTACGAGCAGTACTTC
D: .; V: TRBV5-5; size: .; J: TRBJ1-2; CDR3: CASTPDGEYGGYTF; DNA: TGTGCCAGCACCCCCGACGGGGAGTATGGGGGCTACACCTTC
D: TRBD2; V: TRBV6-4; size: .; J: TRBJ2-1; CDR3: CASSDLAGDNEQFF; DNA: TGTGCCAGCAGTGATCTAGCGGGGGACAATGAGCAGTTCTTC
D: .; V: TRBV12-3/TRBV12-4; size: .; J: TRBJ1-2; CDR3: CASSFRGGYTF; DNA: TGTGCCAGCAGTTTCCGGGGAGGCTACACCTTC
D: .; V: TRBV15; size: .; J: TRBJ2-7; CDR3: CATSRDRQNYEQYF; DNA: TGTGCCACCAGCAGAGATCGACAGAACTACGAGCAGTACTTC
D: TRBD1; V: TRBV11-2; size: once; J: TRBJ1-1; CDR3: CASSSYRGQNTEAFF; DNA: TGTGCCAGCAGCTCATACAGGGGGCAGAACACTGAAGCTTTCTTT
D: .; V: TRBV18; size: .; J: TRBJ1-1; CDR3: CASSPSGRTEAFF; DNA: TGTGCCAGCTCACCAAGCGGGAGGACTGAAGCTTTCTTT
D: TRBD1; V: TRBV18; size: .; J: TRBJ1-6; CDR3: CASSGTGQGDSPLHF; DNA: TGTGCCAGCTCAGGAACCGGACAGGGTGATTCACCCCTCCACTTT
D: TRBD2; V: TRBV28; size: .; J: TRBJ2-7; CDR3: CASSSLVRGGWSYEQYF; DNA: TGTGCCAGCAGCTCGTTGGTCCGCGGGGGGTGGTCCTACGAGCAGTACTTC
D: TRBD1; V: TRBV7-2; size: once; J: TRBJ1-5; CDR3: CASSFDRGVQPQHF; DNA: TGTGCCAGCAGCTTCGACAGGGGAGTGCAGCCCCAGCATTTT
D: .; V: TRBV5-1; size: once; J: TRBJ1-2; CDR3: CASSLEPEGGYTF; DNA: TGCGCCAGCAGCTTGGAGCCAGAGGGAGGCTACACCTTC
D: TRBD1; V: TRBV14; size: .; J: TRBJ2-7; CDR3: CASSRLGQGSVQYF; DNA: TGTGCCAGCAGCCGCCTCGGACAGGGCTCGGTGCAGTACTTC
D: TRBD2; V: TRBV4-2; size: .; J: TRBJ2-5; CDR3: CASSQANIAGGETQYF; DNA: TGTGCCAGCAGCCAAGCAAACATAGCGGGGGGTGAGACCCAGTACTTC
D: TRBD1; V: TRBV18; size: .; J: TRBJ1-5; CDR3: CASSPSPSTGSNQPQHF; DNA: TGTGCCAGCTCACCATCGCCCTCGACAGGGAGCAATCAGCCCCAGCATTTT
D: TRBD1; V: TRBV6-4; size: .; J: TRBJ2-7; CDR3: CARDRDRHYEQYF; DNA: TGTGCCAGAGACCGGGACAGACACTACGAGCAGTACTTC
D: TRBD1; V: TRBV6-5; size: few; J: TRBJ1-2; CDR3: CASRLQGALGYTF; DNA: TGTGCCAGCAGGCTACAGGGGGCTCTTGGCTACACCTTC
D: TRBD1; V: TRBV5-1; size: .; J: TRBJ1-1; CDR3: CASSYRDRETEAFF; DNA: TGCGCCAGCAGCTACCGGGACAGGGAGACTGAAGCTTTCTTT
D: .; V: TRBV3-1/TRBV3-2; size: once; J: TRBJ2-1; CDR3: CASRAPGDEQFF; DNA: TGTGCCAGCAGGGCGCCCGGGGATGAGCAGTTCTTC
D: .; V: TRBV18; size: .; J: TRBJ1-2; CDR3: CASSQTQGGSYGYTF; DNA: TGTGCCAGCTCACAAACGCAGGGCGGAAGCTATGGCTACACCTTC
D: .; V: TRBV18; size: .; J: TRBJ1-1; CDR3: CASSLQGSGEAFF; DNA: TGTGCCAGCTCACTACAGGGCTCCGGGGAAGCTTTCTTT
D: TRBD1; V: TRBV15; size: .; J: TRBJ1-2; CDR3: CATSRVTGEYTF; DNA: TGTGCCACCAGCAGAGTAACAGGGGAATACACCTTC
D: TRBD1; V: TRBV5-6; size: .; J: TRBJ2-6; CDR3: CASSLWQGVSGANVLTF; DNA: TGTGCCAGCAGCTTGTGGCAGGGGGTCTCTGGGGCCAACGTCCTGACTTTC
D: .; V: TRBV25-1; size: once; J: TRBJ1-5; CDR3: CASSGPGLQPQHF; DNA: TGTGCCAGCAGTGGCCCGGGACTTCAGCCCCAGCATTTT
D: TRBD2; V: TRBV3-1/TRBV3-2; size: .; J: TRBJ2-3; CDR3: CASSQDGRGVRDTQYF; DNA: TGTGCCAGCAGCCAAGATGGTCGGGGGGTAAGGGATACGCAGTATTTT
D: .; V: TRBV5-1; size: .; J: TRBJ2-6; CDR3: CASSLGAQSSGANVLTF; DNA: TGCGCCAGCAGCTTGGGGGCTCAAAGCTCTGGGGCCAACGTCCTGACTTTC
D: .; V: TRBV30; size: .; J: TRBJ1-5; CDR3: CAWSGGGGNQPQHF; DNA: TGTGCCTGGAGTGGAGGTGGCGGCAATCAGCCCCAGCATTTT
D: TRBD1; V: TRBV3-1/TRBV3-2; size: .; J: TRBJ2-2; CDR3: CASSQRGGGHTGELFF; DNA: TGTGCCAGCAGCCAAAGAGGGGGCGGTCACACCGGGGAGCTGTTTTTT
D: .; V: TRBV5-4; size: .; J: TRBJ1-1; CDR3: CASSYDRKNTEAFF; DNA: TGTGCCAGCAGTTATGACAGGAAGAACACTGAAGCTTTCTTT
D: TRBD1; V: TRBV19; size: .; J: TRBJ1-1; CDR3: CATRGQGSRTEAFF; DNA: TGTGCCACCCGGGGACAGGGGAGTAGGACTGAAGCTTTCTTT
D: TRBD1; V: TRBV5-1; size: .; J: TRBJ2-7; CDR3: CASSLGDRSYEQYF; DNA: TGCGCCAGCAGCTTGGGGGACAGGTCCTACGAGCAGTACTTC
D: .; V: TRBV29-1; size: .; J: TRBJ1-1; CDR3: CSVEEGPGRGMNTEAFF; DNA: TGCAGCGTTGAAGAGGGCCCAGGAAGGGGTATGAACACTGAAGCTTTCTTT
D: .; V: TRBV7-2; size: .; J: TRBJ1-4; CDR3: CASSQNPAASGKLFF; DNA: TGTGCCAGCAGCCAAAACCCCGCCGCGAGTGGAAAACTGTTTTTT
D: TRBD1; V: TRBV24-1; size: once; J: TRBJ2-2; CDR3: CATSASGQTTGELFF; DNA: TGTGCCACCAGTGCCTCGGGACAGACCACCGGGGAGCTGTTTTTT
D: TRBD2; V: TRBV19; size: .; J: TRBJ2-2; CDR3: CASSMPSGGYAGELFF; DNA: TGTGCCAGTAGTATGCCTAGCGGGGGGTATGCCGGGGAGCTGTTTTTT
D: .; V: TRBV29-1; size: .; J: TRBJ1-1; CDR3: CSVEEGRTEAFF; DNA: TGCAGCGTTGAAGAAGGGAGAACTGAAGCTTTCTTT
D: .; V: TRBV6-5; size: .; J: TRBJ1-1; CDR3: CASSWYGTGNTEAFF; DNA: TGTGCCAGCAGTTGGTACGGCACAGGGAACACTGAAGCTTTCTTT
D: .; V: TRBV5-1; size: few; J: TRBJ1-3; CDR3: CASSLGPQAGNTIYF; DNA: TGCGCCAGCAGCTTGGGCCCTCAGGCTGGAAACACCATATATTTT
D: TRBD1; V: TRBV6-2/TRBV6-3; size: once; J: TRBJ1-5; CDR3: CASSRQGGNQPQHF; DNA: TGTGCCAGCAGTCGACAGGGCGGCAATCAGCCCCAGCATTTT
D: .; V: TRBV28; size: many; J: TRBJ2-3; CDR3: CASSLVQVVFATDTQYF; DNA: TGTGCCAGCAGTTTAGTCCAGGTCGTATTTGCCACAGATACGCAGTATTTT
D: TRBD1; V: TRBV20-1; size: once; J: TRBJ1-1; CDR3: CSASRDSLNTEAFF; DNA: TGCAGTGCTAGTCGGGACAGTCTGAACACTGAAGCTTTCTTT